What follows are 21 T cell receptor beta chains derived from one specimen sequenced in a study of cytotoxic CD8 clonotypes in ibrutinib-treated CLL. Profiling relied on immunoSEQ multiplex PCR, and the TCRdb table lists in-frame clones only, not all of them. This sample has roughly 52,000 clones, with around 53% found just once. The sequencing here drew on PBMCs, taken after 12 months of ibrutinib treatment. The receptors were sampled from a human donor with chronic lymphocytic leukemia.

The chain is built from TRBV4-1 and TRBJ1-4; 9 bases are a match to TRBD1. The CDR3 is 15 amino acids. V was pared by 1 base and J by 8 bases, with 5 bases of the junction left unmatched. CDR1 is MGHRA and CDR2 is YSYEKL in the germline V gene. CDR3 protein: CASSQGGQGFEKLFF. The CDR3 nucleotides read TGCGCCAGCAGCCAAGGGGGACAGGGATTCGAAAAACTGTTTTTT.

V is TRBV18 and J is TRBJ2-7, with TRBD1 matching 8 bases. The CDR3 runs 13 residues. J was trimmed by 5 bases and V by 5 bases; bases with no gene match: 5. Per the germline V gene, CDR1 is KGHSH and CDR2 is LQKENI. The CDR3 protein is CASSAGGRDEQYF. The CDR3 DNA follows: TGTGCCAGCTCAGCAGGGGGCAGGGACGAGCAGTACTTC. The whole variable domain, remainder taken from reference TRBV18 and TRBJ2-7, is NAGVMQNPRHLVRRRGQEARLRCSPMKGHSHVYWYRQLPEEGLKFMVYLQKENIIDESGMPKERFSAEFPKEGPSILRIQQVVRGDSAAYFCASSAGGRDEQYFGPGTRLTVT.

The chain couples TRBV28 to TRBJ1-4; 8 nucleotides align to TRBD1. CDR3 length: 16 amino acids. Looked up from germline, CDR1 is MDHEN and CDR2 is SYDVKM. The V and J ends lost 1 base and 8 bases, in that order; junction bases with no gene match: 9. This CDR3 reads CASSLFRTGNGEKLFF. The DNA for the CDR3 is TGTGCCAGCAGTTTATTCCGGACAGGGAATGGAGAAAAACTGTTTTTT.

The J gene is TRBJ1-5, the V gene TRBV13; D unresolved. There are 14 residues in the CDR3. The V gene lost 4 bases and the J gene lost 4 bases, with 11 bases spanning the gap. The V gene's germline CDR1 is PRHDT and CDR2 FYEKMQ (reference sequence). The DNA of the CDR3 is TGTGCCAGCAGCTCCTCTAACCGGAATCAGCCCCAGCATTTT. It translates to CASSSSNRNQPQHF. The full variable domain, its missing parts supplied by reference TRBV13 and TRBJ1-5, is AAGVIQSPRHLIKEKRETATLKCYPIPRHDTVYWYQQGPGQDPQFLISFYEKMQSDKGSIPDRFSAQQFSDYHSELNMSSLELGDSALYFCASSSSNRNQPQHFGDGTRLSIL.

The rearrangement uses TRBV7-2 and TRBJ1-3, with D possibly matching TRBD1 (5 bases). The CDR3 has 15 residues. Germline-derived CDR1 and CDR2 are SGHTA and FQGNSA. Trimming left V 1 base short and J 8 bases short, with 15 bases between. CDR3 amino acids: CASSLGPGSGDTIYF. DNA for the CDR3: TGTGCCAGCAGCTTAGGCCCAGGGAGTGGTGACACCATATATTTT.

This clone showed up just once. The rearrangement joins TRBV19 to TRBJ1-2; D unclear. Germline V gene lookup returns CDR1 LNHDA and CDR2 SQIVND (reference sequence). V dropped 7 bases and J dropped 8 bases, with 17 bases sitting between them. This CDR3 comprises 13 residues. CDR3: CASTSRSRGGYTF. Here the CDR3 DNA reads TGTGCCAGTACCTCCCGTTCCCGAGGGGGCTACACCTTC.

CDR3 residues: CASSKDRRTTSGSDTQYF. In DNA, the CDR3 is TGTGCCAGCAGCAAAGACAGACGAACGACTAGCGGGAGTGATACGCAGTATTTT. The rearrangement joins TRBV21-1 to TRBJ2-3; TRBD2, the D gene given by the table, was not confirmed from the DNA. TRBV21-1 is a known pseudogene. The CDR3 covers 18 residues.

The chain recombines TRBV4-1 with TRBJ1-1; a possible D gene is TRBD1 (6 bases). The CDR3 loop spans 16 amino acids. V was trimmed by 3 bases and J by 1 base, leaving 15 bases between them. Per the germline V gene, CDR1 is MGHRA and CDR2 is YSYEKL. The CDR3 DNA reads TGCGCCAGCAGCCATCTCGCCAGCAGGGGGAACACTGAAGCTTTCTTT. This translates into CASSHLASRGNTEAFF.

This chain's CDR3 is CASSQAQGYEQYF. In nucleotides, the CDR3 is TGCGCCAGCAGCCAAGCACAGGGCTACGAGCAGTACTTC. The V gene is TRBV4-1, the J gene TRBJ2-7, with D perhaps matching TRBD1 (6 bases). Germline V lookup: CDR1 MGHRA, CDR2 YSYEKL. Trimming cost V 1 base and J 3 bases, with 7 bases left between them. This CDR3 has 13 amino acids.

There are a few counts of this clone. The chain uses TRBV18 and TRBJ1-3, with D possibly TRBD1 on 5 matching bases. Germline V lookup: CDR1 KGHSH, CDR2 LQKENI. The CDR3 runs 16 residues. V was trimmed by 4 bases and J by 4 bases, leaving 17 bases between them. CDR3 sequence (DNA): TGTGCCAGCTCACAGACGACCTGGGGCTCCGGAAACACCATATATTTT. It yields the protein CASSQTTWGSGNTIYF.

The gene calls are TRBV7-9 and TRBJ2-7; maybe TRBD1 (6 bases). Trimming cost V 4 bases and J 3 bases, with 19 bases left between them. Germline CDR1 SEHNR, CDR2 FQNEAQ (reference sequence). The CDR3 contains 16 residues. In DNA form, the CDR3 reads TGTGCCAGCAGCTCGAATTCCGGGACAAACCTCTACGAGCAGTACTTC. It yields the protein CASSSNSGTNLYEQYF.

J is TRBJ2-5 and V is TRBV2, with 7 nucleotides matching TRBD1. Germline assignment: CDR1 SNHLY and CDR2 FYNNEI. The V gene end was trimmed by 8 bases and the J gene end by 0 bases; junction bases not matched to a gene: 3. This CDR3 has 13 amino acids. The CDR3 loop is CASVQGDQETQYF. The CDR3 nucleotides read TGTGCCAGCGTCCAGGGGGACCAAGAGACCCAGTACTTC.

In its sample, this clone was seen once. V and J are TRBV2 and TRBJ1-2; tentatively, D is TRBD1 (5 bases). The CDR3 is made up of 15 amino acids. Germline loops: CDR1 SNHLY, CDR2 FYNNEI. V lost 6 bases and J 10 bases, leaving 24 bases between the germline ends. The DNA for the CDR3 is TGTGCCAGCAGCTACCCACTCAGGGATTCTCGGGACTACACCTTC. Its protein product is CASSYPLRDSRDYTF.

The sample holds a few counts of this clone. The chain carries TRBV19 and TRBJ1-1, with a possible D match to TRBD1 (6 bases). The V gene lost 3 bases and the J gene lost 4 bases, with 12 bases spanning the gap. Per the germline V gene, CDR1 is LNHDA and CDR2 is SQIVND (reference sequence). This CDR3 comprises 14 residues. CDR3 sequence reads: CASSIGQQSTEAFF. Written as DNA, the CDR3 is TGTGCCAGTAGTATCGGACAGCAATCCACTGAAGCTTTCTTT. The variable domain in full, completed from reference TRBV19 and TRBJ1-1, reads DGGITQSPKYLFRKEGQNVTLSCEQNLNHDAMYWYRQDPGQGLRLIYYSQIVNDFQKGDIAEGYSVSREKKESFPLTVTSAQKNPTAFYLCASSIGQQSTEAFFGQGTRLTVV.

The V gene is TRBV5-1, the J gene TRBJ2-5, with D perhaps matching TRBD2 (7 bases). V lost 4 bases and J lost 0, with 10 bases in between. The CDR3 has 14 amino acids. CDR1 is SGHRS, CDR2 YFSETQ, per germline. The CDR3 protein is CASSPGGNQETQYF. CDR3 DNA sequence: TGCGCCAGCAGCCCGGGGGGCAACCAAGAGACCCAGTACTTC.

This clone occurred once. The V gene is TRBV5-6, the J gene TRBJ1-1, with no clear D. This CDR3 spans 14 amino acids. V gave up 1 base and J gave up 3 bases, with 10 bases separating them. CDR1 SGHDT and CDR2 YYEEEE come from the germline V gene. As DNA, the CDR3 is TGTGCCAGCAGCTTGTATGGAGGGCACACTGAAGCTTTCTTT. Translated: CASSLYGGHTEAFF.

This clone was observed once. The V call is TRBV6-6, the J call TRBJ2-7, with TRBD1 identical over 9 bases. The CDR3 contains 15 residues. V lost 5 bases and J lost 0; bases outside the gene matches: 5. CDR1 and CDR2 (germline): MNHNY, SVGAGI (reference sequence). CDR3 in amino acids: CASSPATGGSYEQYF. CDR3 coding DNA: TGTGCCAGCAGTCCCGCGACAGGGGGCTCCTACGAGCAGTACTTC.

V is TRBV7-9 and J is TRBJ2-7; 9 nucleotides align to TRBD2. The CDR3 is 15 amino acids. The V gene end was trimmed by 1 base and the J gene end by 5 bases; junction bases not matched to a gene: 6. Germline V gene lookup returns CDR1 SEHNR and CDR2 FQNEAQ (reference sequence). The CDR3 nucleotides read TGTGCCAGCAGCTTAGTACTAGCGGGTGCTGACGAGCAGTACTTC. Translated, it gives CASSLVLAGADEQYF.

The chain is built from TRBV7-6 and TRBJ2-5; D is possibly TRBD2 (6 bases). The germline CDR1 and CDR2 sequences are SGHVS and FNYEAQ. V was cut by 0 bases and J by 5 bases, with 13 bases left in between. This CDR3 spans 15 amino acids. The CDR3 loop reads CASSLARPGRETQYF. The CDR3 bases are TGTGCCAGCAGCTTAGCGCGGCCAGGGAGGGAGACCCAGTACTTC.

The chain joins TRBV11-2 to TRBJ2-7, with 8 bases that match TRBD2. The germline CDR1 and CDR2 sequences are SGHAT and FQNNGV. Unmatched junction bases numbered 5, after V lost 1 base and J lost 6 bases. The CDR3 covers 14 residues. The CDR3 coding sequence is TGTGCCAGCAGCTTAGGGCCCAGCGGGGGCGAGCAGTACTTC. The encoded protein is CASSLGPSGGEQYF.

The V gene is TRBV10-2, the J gene TRBJ2-7, with 7 nucleotides matching TRBD1. This CDR3 spans 15 amino acids. The germline V gene encodes CDR1 WSHSY and CDR2 SAAADI. The J segment lost 6 bases and the V segment lost 6 bases, leaving 14 bases of the junction unmatched. This CDR3 reads CASSNRGTTVAEQYF. CDR3 DNA sequence: TGCGCCAGCAGCAACAGGGGCACCACGGTCGCCGAGCAGTACTTC.